This T cell receptor (beta chain) was sequenced during a study of T-cell memory formation after mild COVID-19. CDR1 is LGHDT, CDR2 YNNKEL, per germline (reference sequence). The CDR3 runs to 16 residues. V gave up 1 base and J gave up 3 bases, with 16 bases separating them. Many counts were recorded for this clonotype. TCRdb passed the 5' RACE reads through MiXCR, listing each CDR3 protein once. The sample includes 25,000 to 30,000 distinct CDR3 sequences, around 12% seen only once; the top ten take 15%. The sequence derives from an adult woman who had mild COVID-19 (a few samples of this study predate the infection). Cell type and time point are not known. V and J are TRBV3-1 and TRBJ2-7; no clear D. Sequencing used PBMCs or a T cell subset sorted from them (not recorded which). The CDR3: CASSQVMGLVGYEQYF. The CDR3, as DNA: TGTGCCAGCAGCCAAGTGATGGGCTTGGTGGGCTACGAGCAGTACTTC.